The source of this T cell receptor (beta chain) is a study of shared clonotypes between healthy human individuals. Regarding the study as a whole: Shared across a few donors were 5% to 6% of the naive CD4 clonotypes.

All donors qualified as healthy HIV-negative adults and had experienced no recent acute infections or vaccinations. This clone appeared once. What it binds is unknown. CDR3 size: 18 residues. V trimming: 7 bases; J trimming: 6 bases; junction bases outside the gene matches: 20. The table came from immunoSEQ multiplex PCR; TCRdb's copy has only in-frame clones and leaves some out. Found here are 2 million to 3 million clones, over 85% of them singletons; the top ten hold 0.36%. Material: naive CD4+ T cells from PBMCs. Subset: CD45RA+ positively selected. The sequence was collected from a man aged 18 to 29 in good health. Some clones in this sample may be carry-over from other donors' samples. V is TRBV5-3 and J is TRBJ2-7; 12 nucleotides align to TRBD2. TRBV5-3 is assigned to the ORF class and has an uncertain function. The CDR3 DNA sequence: TGTGCCAGAGGAACCCGGTCTAGCGGGAGGGTGGGGAACTCCGAGCAGTACTTC. This sequence encodes CARGTRSSGRVGNSEQYF.